What follows are 9 T cell receptor beta chains derived from one specimen sequenced in a study of blood T cell repertoires in COVID-19 (TCRdb year 2020). Library generation was performed with the immunoSEQ multiplex PCR assay. In its TCRdb copy, this immuneACCESS table keeps in-frame sequences only and misses some clones. Where compared with another copy, unresolved V genes explain less than half of these, and the others have no known cause. This sample lists around 140,000 clones; roughly 80% were detected once. The ten largest account for approximately 3.5% of the sample. Sequencing was performed on peripheral blood. Receptor source: a man between 65 and 85 years old who had recovered from COVID-19.

The chain has TRBV7-9 and TRBJ2-2; a possible D gene is TRBD2 (5 bases). V was trimmed by 5 bases and J by 5 bases, leaving 15 bases between them. From germline, CDR1 is SEHNR and CDR2 FQNEAQ (reference sequence). The CDR3 spans 15 residues. CDR3 sequence reads: CASSAGGRLTGELFF. The CDR3 nucleotides read TGTGCCAGCAGCGCCGGAGGCCGGTTGACCGGGGAGCTGTTTTTT.

This chain connects TRBV18 to TRBJ2-3; 7 nucleotides align to TRBD1. The germline V gene encodes CDR1 KGHSH and CDR2 LQKENI. The CDR3 has 14 residues. V lost 3 bases and J lost 5; bases outside the gene matches: 5. For the CDR3, the DNA is TGTGCCAGCTCACCCTGGGACAGCCTAGATACGCAGTATTTT. Amino acids: CASSPWDSLDTQYF. The whole variable domain, remainder taken from reference TRBV18 and TRBJ2-3, is NAGVMQNPRHLVRRRGQEARLRCSPMKGHSHVYWYRQLPEEGLKFMVYLQKENIIDESGMPKERFSAEFPKEGPSILRIQQVVRGDSAAYFCASSPWDSLDTQYFGPGTRLTVL.

The chain combines TRBV5-6 with TRBJ1-4; tentative D call: TRBD1 (5 bases). Germline loops: CDR1 SGHDT, CDR2 YYEEEE. The CDR3 covers 12 residues. V shed 6 bases and J shed 4 bases, with 7 bases lying between them. This CDR3 is CASNRINEKLFF. The CDR3 coding sequence is TGTGCCAGCAACAGGATTAATGAAAAACTGTTTTTT.

V and J are TRBV27 and TRBJ2-1; TRBD2 matches 10 bases. CDR3 size: 15 residues. Trimming cost V 2 bases and J 10 bases; bases outside gene matches: 8. Germline V CDR1 and CDR2: MNHEY, SMNVEV (reference sequence). In nucleotides, the CDR3 is TGTGCCAGCAGTTTAGGGCTAGCGGGAGAAAGGGAGCAGTTCTTC. It codes for CASSLGLAGEREQFF.

J is TRBJ1-6 and V is TRBV11-2, with 9 bases lining up with TRBD1. The length of the CDR3 is 15 residues. V gave up 3 bases and J gave up 8 bases; unmatched junction bases: 5. Germline assignment: CDR1 SGHAT and CDR2 FQNNGV. This CDR3 reads CASSFGGQGHSPLHF. In DNA form, the CDR3 reads TGTGCCAGCAGCTTCGGGGGACAGGGACATTCACCCCTCCACTTT.

The rearrangement joins TRBV10-3 to TRBJ2-7; a possible D gene is TRBD1 (7 bases). The germline CDR1 and CDR2 sequences are ENHRY and SYGVKD. This CDR3 is 16 amino acids long. V was clipped by 8 bases and J by 5 bases, with 25 bases between them. The CDR3 reads CAIGGGSRQGFNEQYF. The CDR3 DNA sequence: TGTGCCATCGGAGGGGGGTCGAGACAGGGTTTCAACGAGCAGTACTTC.

This clone was detected a few times. This chain's CDR3 is CASSHPDRVDQPQHF. CDR3 nucleotides: TGCGCCAGCAGCCACCCGGACAGGGTGGATCAGCCCCAGCATTTT. The rearrangement joins TRBV4-1 to TRBJ1-5, with 8 bases identical to TRBD1. The CDR3 is 15 residues long. Germline V CDR1 and CDR2: MGHRA, YSYEKL. Unmatched junction bases numbered 6, after V lost 3 bases and J lost 5 bases.

The chain has TRBV7-2 and TRBJ2-7; 7 nucleotides align to TRBD1. V gave up 5 bases and J gave up 2 bases; unmatched junction bases: 6. The V gene's germline CDR1 is SGHTA and CDR2 FQGNSA. This CDR3 comprises 14 residues. The CDR3 coding sequence is TGTGCCAGCAGCATCCCGGGACAGACCTACGAGCAGTACTTC. Protein product: CASSIPGQTYEQYF.

The rearrangement joins TRBV5-1 to TRBJ2-1; possible D gene TRBD2, 5 bases. The CDR3 contains 15 residues. CDR1 and CDR2 (germline): SGHRS, YFSETQ. Trimming pared 1 base from V and 2 bases from J, leaving 10 bases between. CDR3 sequence (DNA): TGCGCCAGCAGCTTGAGCGGAAGTACCTACAATGAGCAGTTCTTC. Translated: CASSLSGSTYNEQFF.